This is a list of T cell receptor beta chains from one sample in a study of Graves' ophthalmopathy and Graves' hyperthyroidism. Each CDR3 protein gets one entry after TCRdb re-called the multiplex PCR reads with MiXCR. The sample carries about 740,000 distinct CDR3 sequences, roughly two fifths recorded once. Sequenced: peripheral blood. These receptors were taken from an adult man with Graves' ophthalmopathy. Each CDR3 is given without its conserved first and last residue. D genes are given only for firm matches.

D gene,V gene,CDR3 protein
NA,TRBV10-3,ASTGTYDFSPLH
NA,TRBV7-6,ASSMRQRSSGNTIY
TRBD1,TRBV29-1,SVEGQGVDEQY
TRBD1,TRBV7-8,ASSVAGTGNEQY
NA,TRBV24-1,ASSYTRDTNQPQH
NA,TRBV7-3,ASSQGDILSNQPQH
NA,TRBV2,ASLRGNHYEQY
TRBD2,TRBV25-1,ASSQRTGGPGNTGELF
TRBD2,TRBV10-3,ASSYLLAGGLLEQY
TRBD1,TRBV7-9,ASSVETGDLETQY
NA,TRBV28,ASSSQGLRYEQY
TRBD1,TRBV10-2,ASIGQGALETQY
TRBD1,TRBV6-1,ASRLGTGSEAF
NA,TRBV29-1,SDRDNHNYGYT
TRBD1,TRBV2,TSSDPGQTYEQY
NA,TRBV10-3,ASSFLPWGTGELF
NA,TRBV29-1,SVATVISYERY
NA,TRBV20-1,SARSQYEKLF
NA,TRBV25-1,ASTQLQLGNEKLF
TRBD1,TRBV7-6,ASRFGGQGVNEQY
NA,TRBV9,ASSVGTSYNEQF
TRBD1,TRBV15,ATSKDRGLEAF
NA,TRBV29-1,SVEPTGPYGYT
NA,TRBV15,ATSRQKGRQSSQETQY